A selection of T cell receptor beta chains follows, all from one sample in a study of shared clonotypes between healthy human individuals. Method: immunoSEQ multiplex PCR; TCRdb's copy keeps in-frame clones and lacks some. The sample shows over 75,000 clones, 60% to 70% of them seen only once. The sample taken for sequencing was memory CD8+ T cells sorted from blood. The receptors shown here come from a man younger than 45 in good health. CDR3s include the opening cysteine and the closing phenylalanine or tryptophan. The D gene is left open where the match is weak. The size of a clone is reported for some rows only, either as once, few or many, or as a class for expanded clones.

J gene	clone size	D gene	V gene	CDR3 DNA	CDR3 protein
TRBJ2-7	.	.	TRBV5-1	TGCGCCAGCAGCTTGTTATTAGGGCAGGCTCCCGAGCAGTACTTC	CASSLLLGQAPEQYF
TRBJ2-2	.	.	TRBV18	TGTGCCAGCTCACCAGTAGTGGGACCGAACACCGGGGAGCTGTTTTTT	CASSPVVGPNTGELFF
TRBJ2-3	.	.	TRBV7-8	TGTGCCAGCAGCTTCCCTGGGGGTATGGGGGATACGCAGTATTTT	CASSFPGGMGDTQYF
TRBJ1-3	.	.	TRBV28	TGTGCCACCATCGAGGCAGGCAGTTGGGGCTCTGGAAACACCATATATTTT	CATIEAGSWGSGNTIYF
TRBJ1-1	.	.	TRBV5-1	TGCGCCAGCAGCTTGTTATTGAACACTGAAGCTTTCTTT	CASSLLLNTEAFF
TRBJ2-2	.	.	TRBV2	TGTGCCAGCAGTGACCCTCGACAGTCGAACACCGGGGAGCTGTTTTTT	CASSDPRQSNTGELFF
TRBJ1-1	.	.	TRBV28	TGTGCCAGCAGAGCTCCCCGGACAAGGAACACTGAAGCTTTCTTT	CASRAPRTRNTEAFF
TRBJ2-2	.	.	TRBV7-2	TGTGCCAGCAGCTTAGCAGGGTACACCGGGGAGCTGTTTTTT	CASSLAGYTGELFF
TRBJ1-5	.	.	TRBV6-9	TGTGCCAGCAGTGGGGCCGGTGGTGAGGGCAATCAGCCCCAGCATTTT	CASSGAGGEGNQPQHF
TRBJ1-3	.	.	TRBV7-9	TGTGCCAGCAGCTTAATAGGGGCAGGAGACTCTGGAAACACCATATATTTT	CASSLIGAGDSGNTIYF
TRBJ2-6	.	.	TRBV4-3	TGCGCCAGCAGCCAAGAACCAACCTCTGGGGCCAACGTCCTGACTTTC	CASSQEPTSGANVLTF
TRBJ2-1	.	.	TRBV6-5	TGTGCCAGCAGCTTAACTTCGAGCTCCTACAATGAGCAGTTCTTC	CASSLTSSSYNEQFF
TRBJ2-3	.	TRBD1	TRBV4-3	TGCGCCAGCAGCCAAACGCCGGGACAGGGGGCAGATACGCAGTATTTT	CASSQTPGQGADTQYF
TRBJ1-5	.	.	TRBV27	TGTGCCAGCAGCAGGACTCTGCCGGCCCAGCCCCAGCATTTT	CASSRTLPAQPQHF
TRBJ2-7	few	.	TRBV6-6	TGTGCCAGCAGGTCGACGAGCTACGAGCAGTACTTC	CASRSTSYEQYF
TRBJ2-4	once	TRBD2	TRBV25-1	TGTGCCAGCAGTGGCCCCAGTCCAGCGGGAACAGCCAAAAACATTCAGTACTTC	CASSGPSPAGTAKNIQYF
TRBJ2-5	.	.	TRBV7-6	TGTGCCAGCAGCCCGACGCTAGCGCGAGTAGAGACCCAGTACTTC	CASSPTLARVETQYF
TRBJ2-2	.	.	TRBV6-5	TGTGCCAGCAGTTACTCGATAGGGGGGCCCGGGGAGCTGTTTTTT	CASSYSIGGPGELFF
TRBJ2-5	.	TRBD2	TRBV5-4	TGTGCCAGCAGCCTAAGGACTAGCGGGACGGAGACCCAGTACTTC	CASSLRTSGTETQYF
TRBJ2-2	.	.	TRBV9	TGTGCCAGCAGCGTAGATCAGGGAGGCTTTTGGAACACCGGGGAGCTGTTTTTT	CASSVDQGGFWNTGELFF
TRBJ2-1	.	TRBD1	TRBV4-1	TGCGCCAGCAGCCAAGAAGAGGGGGACAGGGTCAATGAGCAGTTCTTC	CASSQEEGDRVNEQFF
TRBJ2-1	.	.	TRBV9	TGTGCCAGCAGCCCAGAGGGGGGAGGGCAGTTCTTC	CASSPEGGGQFF
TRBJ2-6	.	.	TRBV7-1	TGTGCCAGCAGCCCGAGAATTACTGGGGCCAACGTCCTGACTTTC	CASSPRITGANVLTF
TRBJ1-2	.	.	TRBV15	TGTGCCACCAGCAGAGACGGGGGAGTCAATGGCTACACCTTC	CATSRDGGVNGYTF
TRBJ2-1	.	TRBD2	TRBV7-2	TGTGCCAGCAGCACCCGGCTCGGGACTAGCCGCCATGAGCAGTTCTTC	CASSTRLGTSRHEQFF
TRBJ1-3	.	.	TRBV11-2	TGTGCCAGCAGCTCCTCGCCCCCATCTGGAAACACCATATATTTT	CASSSSPPSGNTIYF
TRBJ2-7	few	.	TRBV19	TGTGCCAGTAGTATGGGGCAGGATTTCGAGCAGTACTTC	CASSMGQDFEQYF
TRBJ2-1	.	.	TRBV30	TGTGCCTGGCAGCCGGCGCTGTATCTACCTCACGGGGGTCCCAAAAACTACAATGAGCAGTTCTTC	CAWQPALYLPHGGPKNYNEQFF
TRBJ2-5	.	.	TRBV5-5	TGTGCCAGCAGCTTGGGACACCTAGTCCAAGAGACCCAGTACTTC	CASSLGHLVQETQYF
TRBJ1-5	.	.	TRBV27	TGTGCCAGCAGGACCTCCATTAGCAATCAGCCCCAGCATTTT	CASRTSISNQPQHF
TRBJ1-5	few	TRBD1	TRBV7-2	TGTGCCAGCAGCTTAGTGGGACAGGGGCTCAATCAGCCCCAGCATTTT	CASSLVGQGLNQPQHF
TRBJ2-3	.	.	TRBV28	TGTGCCAGCAGTTTATACTATACGCAGTATTTT	CASSLYYTQYF
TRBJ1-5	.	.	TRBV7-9	TGTGCCAGCAGCGTGGATTTCTGGGACGGAGGGAGAGGCAATCAGCCCCAGCATTTT	CASSVDFWDGGRGNQPQHF
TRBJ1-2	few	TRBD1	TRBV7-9	TGTGCCAGCAGCTTCCCGGGACAGGAACCCCATGGCTACACCTTC	CASSFPGQEPHGYTF
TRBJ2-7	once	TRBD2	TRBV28	TGTGCCAGCAGGGCAGCGGGAAGTCAGAGCTCCTACGAGCAGTACTTC	CASRAAGSQSSYEQYF
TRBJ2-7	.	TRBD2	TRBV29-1	TGCAGCGTTCGACTGGGACTAGCGGGGATCTACGAGCAGTACTTC	CSVRLGLAGIYEQYF
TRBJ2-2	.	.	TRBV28	TGTGCCAGCAGTCCCAGATTTAGATGGGACATAACATTCACCGGGGAGCTGTTTTTT	CASSPRFRWDITFTGELFF
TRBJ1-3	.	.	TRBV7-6	TGTGCCAGCAGCTTACTTCCAGCAGGAATAGAAAACACCATATATTTT	CASSLLPAGIENTIYF
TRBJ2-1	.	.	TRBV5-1	TGCGCCAGCAGCTCCAATTACAATGAGCAGTTCTTC	CASSSNYNEQFF
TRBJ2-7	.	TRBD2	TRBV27	TGTGCCAGCAGTTTACGTCTTCCGGGACTAGCGGGGGGTCTCTACGAGCAGTACTTC	CASSLRLPGLAGGLYEQYF
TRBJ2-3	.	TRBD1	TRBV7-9	TGTGCCAGCAGCCGACGAGGGGACAGGGTGACAGATACGCAGTATTTT	CASSRRGDRVTDTQYF
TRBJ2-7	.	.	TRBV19	TGTGCCAGTAGTATAGCCCGGTCCTACGAGCAGTACTTC	CASSIARSYEQYF
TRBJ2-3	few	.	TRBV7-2	TGTGCCAGCAGCTTAGACTTAAACGGACCCACAGATACGCAGTATTTT	CASSLDLNGPTDTQYF
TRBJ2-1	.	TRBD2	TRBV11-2	TGTGCCAGCAGCTTAGATTTGGGTAGCGGGAGGGGAGCGAGGAATGAGCAGTTCTTC	CASSLDLGSGRGARNEQFF
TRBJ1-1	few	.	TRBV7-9	TGTGCCAGCATCCCACGGGGAGGGGAGTCGAACACTGAAGCTTTCTTT	CASIPRGGESNTEAFF
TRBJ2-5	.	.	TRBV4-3	TGCGCCAGCAGCGCGGACTCAGAGACCCAGTACTTC	CASSADSETQYF
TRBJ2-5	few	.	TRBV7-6	TGTGCCAGCAGCCCTCCAACTCGGGAGACCCAGTACTTC	CASSPPTRETQYF
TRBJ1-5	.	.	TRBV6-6	TGTGCCAGCAAAAGGGGGGGGGCGGGCAATCAGCCCCAGCATTTT	CASKRGGAGNQPQHF
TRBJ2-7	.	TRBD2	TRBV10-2	TGCGCCAGCATCCCCGTTGGGGCTAGCGGGAGGAGGTACTTC	CASIPVGASGRRYF
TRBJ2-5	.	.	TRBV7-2	TGTGCCAGCAGCGAACTAGGGGGAGGGTACTTGGAGACCCAGTACTTC	CASSELGGGYLETQYF
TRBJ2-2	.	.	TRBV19	TGTGCCAGTAGTATCGGGACAGCGGGCGGGGAGCTGTTTTTT	CASSIGTAGGELFF
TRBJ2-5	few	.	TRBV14	TGTGCCAGCAGCCAAGGAAACAGCCCGATTCCGGGGCAAGAGACCCAGTACTTC	CASSQGNSPIPGQETQYF
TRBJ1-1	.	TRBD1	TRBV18	TGTGCCAGCTCACCCAACAGGGGGGTTACCCTGAACACTGAAGCTTTCTTT	CASSPNRGVTLNTEAFF
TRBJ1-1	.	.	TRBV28	TGTGCCAGCAGTTTATTCAGACCGAGTGAAGCTTTCTTT	CASSLFRPSEAFF